The entry below gives a single TCR beta chain sequence along with its context. The entry originates in a study of cytomegalovirus exposure and HLA in healthy donors. The primer mix had 60 Vbeta and 13 Jbeta primers. Sequencing used immunoSEQ multiplex PCR; TCRdb keeps in-frame clones, though not all of them. The sample carries about 180,000 clones, more than 75% recorded once. The CDR3 has 15 residues. V was shortened by 3 bases and J by 3 bases, with 9 bases between the two germline ends. The germline V gene has CDR1 SGHTA and CDR2 FQGNSA. Sequencing was done on a sample of PBMCs. The receptor comes from a woman aged 25 to 39 in good health and CMV-seropositive. The genes are TRBV7-2 and TRBJ1-6; D not resolved. The CDR3 is CASSLGGSYNSPLHF. The CDR3 DNA reads as TGTGCCAGCAGCTTGGGAGGCAGCTATAATTCACCCCTCCACTTT.